A selection of T cell receptor beta chains follows, all from one sample in a study of blood T cell repertoires in COVID-19. Only in-frame clones appear in the TCRdb table, and some are missing; sequencing was by immunoSEQ multiplex PCR. The top ten hold over 4% of the sample, which has more than 200,000 clones, around nine tenths seen once. The material sequenced was PBMCs or T cells enriched from blood (not recorded which). The receptor set was obtained from a woman aged 30 to 39 who had recovered from COVID-19. Both conserved end residues are part of each CDR3. The D gene is left open where the match is weak. Size tells how often a clone was seen (once, few, many) or the class of an expanded clone, and some rows leave it out.

.	TRBV5-1	TRBJ1-5	TRBD1	TGCGCCAGCAGCTCAGGGACAGCTGGAGGGGAGCCCCAGCATTTT	CASSSGTAGGEPQHF
.	TRBV7-2	TRBJ2-1	TRBD1	TGTGCCAGCAGCTTAACGACAGGGTACGTTGTATCCTACAATGAGCAGTTCTTC	CASSLTTGYVVSYNEQFF
.	TRBV7-2	TRBJ2-1	TRBD2	TGTGCCAGCAGCGGTCCGGGACTAGCGGCTAGCTCCTACAATGAGCAGTTCTTC	CASSGPGLAASSYNEQFF
.	TRBV28	TRBJ1-2	.	TGTGCCAGCAGTTCCAACCCCCGGACAGACTCCACGGGCTATGGCTACACCTTC	CASSSNPRTDSTGYGYTF
.	TRBV6-2/TRBV6-3	TRBJ2-7	.	TGTGCCAGCAGTTCGTTCCCCTACGAGCAGTACTTC	CASSSFPYEQYF
.	TRBV30	TRBJ2-1	.	TGTGCCTGGGACTCAGGGTTTAGCTCCTACAATGAGCAGTTCTTC	CAWDSGFSSYNEQFF
.	TRBV2	TRBJ2-2	.	TGTGCCAGCAGTGGGTTGAGGCCATCGAGGGAGGAGCTGTTTTTT	CASSGLRPSREELFF
.	TRBV7-6	TRBJ1-1	.	TGTGCCAGCAGCTTATCGGCCCTAGGGGACACTGAAGCTTTCTTT	CASSLSALGDTEAFF
.	TRBV6-9	TRBJ1-1	TRBD1	TGTGCCAGCAGTTACCCCGGTCTCACAGGGGCTGAAGCTTTCTTT	CASSYPGLTGAEAFF
.	TRBV10-3	TRBJ1-6	.	TGTGCCATCAGTGAGAACTCCGATCCTCGGGATTCACCCCTCCACTTT	CAISENSDPRDSPLHF
.	TRBV28	TRBJ1-1	.	TGTGCCAGCAGTCCAGGCGGGGGGTTAGGACACACTGAAGCTTTCTTT	CASSPGGGLGHTEAFF
.	TRBV15	TRBJ2-2	.	TGTGCCACCGCTGAGCGGTTGAACACCGGGGAGCTGTTTTTT	CATAERLNTGELFF
.	TRBV9	TRBJ2-2	.	TGTGCCAGCAGCCCTCGATGGCTCCCGAGCAGGCGGAACACCGGGGAGCTGTTTTTT	CASSPRWLPSRRNTGELFF
.	TRBV7-2	TRBJ2-7	.	TGTGCCAGCAGCTTAACTACCGGGAGTGGAGGGTCCTACGAGCAGTACTTC	CASSLTTGSGGSYEQYF
.	TRBV6-4	TRBJ1-1	.	TGTGCCAGCCGGTCCGACAGAAACACTGAAGCTTTCTTT	CASRSDRNTEAFF
.	TRBV2	TRBJ1-5	TRBD1	TGTGCCAGCAGTGTTAAAGGGACAGGGAGAACCTATAGCAATCAGCCCCAGCATTTT	CASSVKGTGRTYSNQPQHF
.	TRBV6-2/TRBV6-3	TRBJ2-1	TRBD2	TGTGCCAGCAGTTACCCCCGGGGGGCGGGAGGGTTTTTCGCCCACAATGAGCAGTTCTTC	CASSYPRGAGGFFAHNEQFF
.	TRBV3-1/TRBV3-2	TRBJ1-1	TRBD1	TGTGCCAGCAGCCAGGAGGGGGCGCGGGTAGGAGCTTTCTTT	CASSQEGARVGAFF
once	TRBV21-1	TRBJ1-6	.	TGTGCCAGCAACGGGGACAGTAGTAATTCACCCCTCCACTTT	CASNGDSSNSPLHF
.	TRBV6-6	TRBJ2-3	TRBD2	TGTGCCAGCAGCCGACTAGCGGGACCGCAGGGCACAGATACGCAGTATTTT	CASSRLAGPQGTDTQYF
.	TRBV7-9	TRBJ2-7	TRBD1	TGTGCCAGCGGGACCGGGACAGGGGGCTCCGAGCAGTACTTC	CASGTGTGGSEQYF
.	TRBV4-1	TRBJ1-5	TRBD1	TGCGCCAGCAGCCGGGACTCCGGACAGGGTCGGGGTCAGCCCCAGCATTTT	CASSRDSGQGRGQPQHF
.	TRBV7-9	TRBJ1-2	TRBD1	TGTGCCAGCAGCCAGAGCAGGGGGCACGGCTACACCTTC	CASSQSRGHGYTF
.	TRBV27	TRBJ1-2	TRBD1	TGTGCCAGCAGTTTTAGAAGGACAGGGCCCTATGGCTACACCTTC	CASSFRRTGPYGYTF
once	TRBV10-3	TRBJ1-1	.	TGTGCCACCCGGCCGGGACAACAGAACACTGAAGCTTTCTTT	CATRPGQQNTEAFF
.	TRBV7-2	TRBJ1-5	.	TGTGCCAGCAGCTTAGAACAGAAGTACAATCAGCCCCAGCATTTT	CASSLEQKYNQPQHF
.	TRBV19	TRBJ1-5	.	TGTGCCAGTAGTATGGGGGGTGGTCAGCCCCAGCATTTT	CASSMGGGQPQHF
once	TRBV28	TRBJ2-7	.	TGTGCCAGCAGTTCCCCGGACAGTTACGAGCAGTACTTC	CASSSPDSYEQYF
.	TRBV5-1	TRBJ2-3	TRBD1	TGCGCCAGCAGCTTTCAGGGGGCTTTCCCAGATACGCAGTATTTT	CASSFQGAFPDTQYF
once	TRBV5-6	TRBJ2-7	.	TGTGCCAGCAGCCCAGTAGGGGGGGCGGGATACGAGCAGTACTTC	CASSPVGGAGYEQYF
.	TRBV4-3	TRBJ2-5	TRBD1	TGCGCCAGCAGCCAAGATTGGGGCAGGGGGCGTTTGGAGACCCAGTACTTC	CASSQDWGRGRLETQYF
.	TRBV14	TRBJ2-2	TRBD2	TGTGCCAGCAGCCGTAGAGCGGGAGGCAGCACCGGGGAGCTGTTTTTT	CASSRRAGGSTGELFF
.	TRBV13	TRBJ2-1	.	TGTGCCAGCAGCTTCTTAGCCCGGAAGGAGTTCTTC	CASSFLARKEFF
once	TRBV6-2/TRBV6-3	TRBJ2-1	.	TGTGCCAGCAGTTACCTCCTCTCCTACAATGAGCAGTTCTTC	CASSYLLSYNEQFF
.	TRBV6-5	TRBJ1-1	.	TGTGCCGCTTACGGAACAGATACGAACACTGAAGCTTTCTTT	CAAYGTDTNTEAFF
.	TRBV4-3	TRBJ1-2	TRBD1	TGCGCCAGCAGCCAGGCATTCAACCGGGACAGGGGCTATGGCTACACCTTC	CASSQAFNRDRGYGYTF
.	TRBV5-8	TRBJ2-1	.	TGTGCCAGCAGCATCCGGCTAGCAGCCTACAATGAGCAGTTCTTC	CASSIRLAAYNEQFF
.	TRBV19	TRBJ1-5	.	TGTGCCAGTAGTACCCAGGGAGGGATGGGTCAGCCCCAGCATTTT	CASSTQGGMGQPQHF
many	TRBV20-1	TRBJ1-5	.	TGCAGTGCTAGTGAGTGGGCCAATCAGCCCCAGCATTTT	CSASEWANQPQHF
.	TRBV7-2	TRBJ1-6	.	TGTGCCAGCAGCTTACAGGGCTATAATTCACCCCTCCACTTT	CASSLQGYNSPLHF
few	TRBV2	TRBJ1-1	.	TGTGCCAGCAGTCCAAGCCAGGGTGGGACTGAAGCTTTCTTT	CASSPSQGGTEAFF
.	TRBV30	TRBJ1-2	.	TGTGCCTGGGACAAGGGGTCGGCCTATGGCTACACCTTC	CAWDKGSAYGYTF
.	TRBV9	TRBJ2-1	TRBD2	TGTGCCAGCAGCGTACGGACTAGCGGGTCGAATGAGCAGTTCTTC	CASSVRTSGSNEQFF
.	TRBV5-5	TRBJ2-7	.	TGTGCCAGCAGGGAGGGGGACTACCACCTCTACGAGCAGTACTTC	CASREGDYHLYEQYF
.	TRBV9	TRBJ2-2	.	TGTGCCAGCAGCGTAAGCCGGACAGCGAACACCGGGGAGCTGTTTTTT	CASSVSRTANTGELFF
.	TRBV6-6	TRBJ2-3	.	TGTGCCAGCAGACCGAATAGCGCAGATACGCAGTATTTT	CASRPNSADTQYF